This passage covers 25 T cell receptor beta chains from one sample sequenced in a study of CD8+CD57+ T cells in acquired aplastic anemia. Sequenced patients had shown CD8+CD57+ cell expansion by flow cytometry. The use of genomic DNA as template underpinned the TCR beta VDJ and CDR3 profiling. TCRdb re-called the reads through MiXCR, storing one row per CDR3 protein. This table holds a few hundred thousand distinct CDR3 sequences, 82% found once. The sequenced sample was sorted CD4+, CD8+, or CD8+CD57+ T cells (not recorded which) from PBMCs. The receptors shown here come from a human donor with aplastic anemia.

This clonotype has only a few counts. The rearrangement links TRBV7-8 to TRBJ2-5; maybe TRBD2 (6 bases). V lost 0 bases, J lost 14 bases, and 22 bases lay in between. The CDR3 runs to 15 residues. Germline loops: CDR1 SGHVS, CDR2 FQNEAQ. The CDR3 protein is CASSLAGGSDAQYYF. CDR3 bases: TGTGCCAGCAGCTTAGCGGGAGGTTCCGATGCGCAGTATTACTTC.

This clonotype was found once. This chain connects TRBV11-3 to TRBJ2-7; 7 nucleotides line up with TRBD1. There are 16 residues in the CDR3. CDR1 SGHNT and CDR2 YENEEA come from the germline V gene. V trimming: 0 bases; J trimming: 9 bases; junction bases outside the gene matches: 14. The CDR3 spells CASSLDLTGNLALQYV. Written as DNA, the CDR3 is TGTGCCAGCAGCTTAGATCTGACAGGGAACCTGGCCTTGCAGTACGTC.

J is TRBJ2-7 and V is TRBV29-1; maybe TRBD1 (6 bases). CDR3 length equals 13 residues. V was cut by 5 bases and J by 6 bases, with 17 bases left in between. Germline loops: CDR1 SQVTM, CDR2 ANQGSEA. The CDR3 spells CSVRQANLAEQYV. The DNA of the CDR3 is TGCAGCGTTCGACAGGCGAACCTGGCCGAGCAGTACGTC.

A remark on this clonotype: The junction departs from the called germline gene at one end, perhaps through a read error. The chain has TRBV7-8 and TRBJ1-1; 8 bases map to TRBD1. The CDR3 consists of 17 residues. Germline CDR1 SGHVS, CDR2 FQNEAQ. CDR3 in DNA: TGTGTCAGCAGCGGGGCGGACGGACAGGGAGGAAACACTGAAGCTTTCTTT. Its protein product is CVSSGADGQGGNTEAFF.

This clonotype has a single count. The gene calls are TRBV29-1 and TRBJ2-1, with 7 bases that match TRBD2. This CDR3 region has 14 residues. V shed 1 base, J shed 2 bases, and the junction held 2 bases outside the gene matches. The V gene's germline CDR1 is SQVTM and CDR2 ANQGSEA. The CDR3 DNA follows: TGCAGCGTTGAAGCTAGCGGAGCCTACAATGAGCAGTTCTTC. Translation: CSVEASGAYNEQFF.

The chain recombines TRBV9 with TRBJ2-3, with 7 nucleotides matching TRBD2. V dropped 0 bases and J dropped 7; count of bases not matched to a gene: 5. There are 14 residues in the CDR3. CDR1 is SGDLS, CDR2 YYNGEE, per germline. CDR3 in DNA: TGTGCCAGCAGCGTAGCGGGAGGCATCCATACGCAGTATTTT. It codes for CASSVAGGIHTQYF. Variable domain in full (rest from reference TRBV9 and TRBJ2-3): DSGVTQTPKHLITATGQRVTLRCSPRSGDLSVYWYQQSLDQGLQFLIQYYNGEERAKGNILERFSAQQFPDLHSELNLSSLELGDSALYFCASSVAGGIHTQYFGPGTRLTVL.

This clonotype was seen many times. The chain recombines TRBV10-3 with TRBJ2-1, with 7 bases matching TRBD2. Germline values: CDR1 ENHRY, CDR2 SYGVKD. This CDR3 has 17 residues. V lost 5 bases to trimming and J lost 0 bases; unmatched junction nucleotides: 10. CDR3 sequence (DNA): TGTGCCATCAGTTCCAAAGTGGGCGGGAGCTCCTACAATGAGCAGTTCTTC. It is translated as CAISSKVGGSSYNEQFF.

For the CDR3, the DNA is TGTGCCAGCAGCTTAGGGGACAGGAACACTGAAGCGTTCTATTTT. It encodes CASSLGDRNTEAFYF. The chain recombines TRBV7-9 with TRBJ2-3; TRBD1 agrees at 8 bases. Trimming at V came to 1 base and at J to 15 bases, leaving 15 bases not matched to a gene. Germline V gives CDR1 SEHNR, CDR2 FQNEAQ (reference sequence). The CDR3 spans 15 residues.

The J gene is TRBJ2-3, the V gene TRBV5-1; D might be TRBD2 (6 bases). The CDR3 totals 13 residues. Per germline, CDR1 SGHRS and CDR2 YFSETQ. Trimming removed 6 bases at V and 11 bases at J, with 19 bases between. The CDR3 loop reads CASKLAGGKEQYF. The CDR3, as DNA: TGCGCCAGCAAGCTTGCCGGCGGGAAAGAGCAGTATTTT.

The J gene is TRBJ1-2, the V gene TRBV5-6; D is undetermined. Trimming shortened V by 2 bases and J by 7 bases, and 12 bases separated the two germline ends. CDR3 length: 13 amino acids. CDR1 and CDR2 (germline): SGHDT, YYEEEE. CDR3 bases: TGTGCCAGCAGCTTCCAGGTTTCGGGTGGCTACACCTTC. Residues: CASSFQVSGGYTF.

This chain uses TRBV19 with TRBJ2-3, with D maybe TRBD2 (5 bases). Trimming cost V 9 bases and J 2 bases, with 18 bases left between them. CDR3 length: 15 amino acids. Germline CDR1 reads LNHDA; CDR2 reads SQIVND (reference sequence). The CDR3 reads CASSVGLGYTDTQYF. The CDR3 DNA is TGTGCCAGCAGCGTAGGACTGGGGTACACAGATACGCAGTATTTT.

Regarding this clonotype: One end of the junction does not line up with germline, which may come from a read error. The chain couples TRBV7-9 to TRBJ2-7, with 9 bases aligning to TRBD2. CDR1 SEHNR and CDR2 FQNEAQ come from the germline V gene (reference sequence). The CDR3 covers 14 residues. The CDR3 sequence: CASSFPRSGGSEDF. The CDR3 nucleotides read TGTGCCAGCAGCTTTCCAAGAAGCGGGGGGAGCGAGGACTTC.

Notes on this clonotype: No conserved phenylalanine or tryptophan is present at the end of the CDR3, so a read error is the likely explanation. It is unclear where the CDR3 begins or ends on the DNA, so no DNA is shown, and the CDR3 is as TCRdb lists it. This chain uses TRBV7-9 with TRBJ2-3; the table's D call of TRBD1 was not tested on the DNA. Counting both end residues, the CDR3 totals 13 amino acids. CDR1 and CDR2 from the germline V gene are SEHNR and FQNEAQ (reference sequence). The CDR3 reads CASSVGGTADKQY.

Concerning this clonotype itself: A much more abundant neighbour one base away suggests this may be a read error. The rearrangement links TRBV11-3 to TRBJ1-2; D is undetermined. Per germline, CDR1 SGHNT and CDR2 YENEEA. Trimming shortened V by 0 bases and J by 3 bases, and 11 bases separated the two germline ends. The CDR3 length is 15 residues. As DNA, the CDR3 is TGTGCCAGCAGCTTAGATCTGAGAGGCGACTATGGCTACACCTTC. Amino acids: CASSLDLRGDYGYTF.

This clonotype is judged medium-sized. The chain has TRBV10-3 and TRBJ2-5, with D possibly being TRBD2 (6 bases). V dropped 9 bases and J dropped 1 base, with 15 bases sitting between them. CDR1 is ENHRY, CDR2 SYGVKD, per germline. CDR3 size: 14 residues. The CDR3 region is CAMSAGPGQETQYF. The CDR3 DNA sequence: TGTGCCATGAGCGCGGGGCCAGGCCAAGAGACCCAGTACTTC.

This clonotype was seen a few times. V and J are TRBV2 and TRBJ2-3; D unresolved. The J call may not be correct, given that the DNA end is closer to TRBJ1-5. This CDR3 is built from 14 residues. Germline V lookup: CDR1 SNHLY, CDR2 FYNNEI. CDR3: CASSVAYSHQPQHF. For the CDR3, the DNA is TGTGCCAGCAGTGTTGCTTATAGTCATCAGCCCCAGCATTTT.

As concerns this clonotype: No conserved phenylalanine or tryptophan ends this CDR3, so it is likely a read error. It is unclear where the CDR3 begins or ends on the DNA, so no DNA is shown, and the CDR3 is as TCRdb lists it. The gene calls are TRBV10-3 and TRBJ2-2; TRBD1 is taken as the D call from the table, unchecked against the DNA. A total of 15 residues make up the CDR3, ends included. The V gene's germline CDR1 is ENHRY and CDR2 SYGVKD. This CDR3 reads CAISESNREQIKQKL.

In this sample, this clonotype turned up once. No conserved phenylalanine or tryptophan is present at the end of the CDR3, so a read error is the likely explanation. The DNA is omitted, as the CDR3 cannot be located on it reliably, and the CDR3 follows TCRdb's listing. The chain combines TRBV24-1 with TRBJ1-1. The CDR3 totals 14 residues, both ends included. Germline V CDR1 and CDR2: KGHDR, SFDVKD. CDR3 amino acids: CASSYLSLPRGDFL.

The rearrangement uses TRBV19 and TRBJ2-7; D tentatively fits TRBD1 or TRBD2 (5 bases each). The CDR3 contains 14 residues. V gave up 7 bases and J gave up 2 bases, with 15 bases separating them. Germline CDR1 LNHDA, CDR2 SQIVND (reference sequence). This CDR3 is CASKPGQGAYEQYF. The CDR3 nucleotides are TGTGCCAGTAAGCCGGGTCAGGGAGCCTACGAGCAGTACTTC. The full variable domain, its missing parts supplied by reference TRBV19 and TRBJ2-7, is DGGITQSPKYLFRKEGQNVTLSCEQNLNHDAMYWYRQDPGQGLRLIYYSQIVNDFQKGDIAEGYSVSREKKESFPLTVTSAQKNPTAFYLCASKPGQGAYEQYFGPGTRLTVT.

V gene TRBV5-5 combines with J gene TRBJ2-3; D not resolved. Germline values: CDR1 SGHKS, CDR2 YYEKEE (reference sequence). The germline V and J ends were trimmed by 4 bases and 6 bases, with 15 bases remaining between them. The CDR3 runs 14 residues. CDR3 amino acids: CASSLRTRPDTQYF. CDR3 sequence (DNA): TGTGCCAGCAGCCTAAGGACCCGTCCCGATACGCAGTATTTT. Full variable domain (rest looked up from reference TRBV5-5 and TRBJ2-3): DAGVTQSPTHLIKTRGQQVTLRCSPISGHKSVSWYQQVLGQGPQFIFQYYEKEERGRGNFPDRFSARQFPNYSSELNVNALLLGDSALYLCASSLRTRPDTQYFGPGTRLTVL.

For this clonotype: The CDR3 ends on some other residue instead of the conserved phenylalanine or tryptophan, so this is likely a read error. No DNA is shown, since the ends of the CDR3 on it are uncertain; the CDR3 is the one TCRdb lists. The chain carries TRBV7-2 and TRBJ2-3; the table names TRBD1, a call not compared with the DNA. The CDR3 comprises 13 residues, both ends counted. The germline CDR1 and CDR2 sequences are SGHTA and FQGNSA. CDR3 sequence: CASGLRGGADYGY.

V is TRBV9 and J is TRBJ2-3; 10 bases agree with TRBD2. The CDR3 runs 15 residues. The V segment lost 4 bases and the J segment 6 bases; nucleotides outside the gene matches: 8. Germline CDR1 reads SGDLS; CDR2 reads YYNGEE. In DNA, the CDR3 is TGTGCCAGCAGCTTAGCGGGGGGTGAGTCGGATACGCAGTATTTT. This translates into CASSLAGGESDTQYF.

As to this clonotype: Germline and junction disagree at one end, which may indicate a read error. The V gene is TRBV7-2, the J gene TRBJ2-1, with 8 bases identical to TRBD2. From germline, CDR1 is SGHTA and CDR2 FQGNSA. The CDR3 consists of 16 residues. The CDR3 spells CACSFQGGGGSDAQFF. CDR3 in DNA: TGTGCCTGCAGCTTTCAAGGAGGCGGGGGGAGCGATGCGCAGTTCTTT. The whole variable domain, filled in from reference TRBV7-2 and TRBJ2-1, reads GAGVSQSPSNKVTEKGKDVELRCDPISGHTALYWYRQSLGQGLEFLIYFQGNSAPDKSGLPSDRFSAERTGGSVSTLTIQRTQQEDSAVYLCACSFQGGGGSDAQFFGPGTRLTVL.

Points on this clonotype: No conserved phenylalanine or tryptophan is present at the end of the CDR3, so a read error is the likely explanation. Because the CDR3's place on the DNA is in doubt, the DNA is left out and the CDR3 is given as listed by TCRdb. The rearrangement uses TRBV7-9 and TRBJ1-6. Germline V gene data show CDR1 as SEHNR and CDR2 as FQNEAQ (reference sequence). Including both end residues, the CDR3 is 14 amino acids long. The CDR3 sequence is CASSSGRALPPLQL.

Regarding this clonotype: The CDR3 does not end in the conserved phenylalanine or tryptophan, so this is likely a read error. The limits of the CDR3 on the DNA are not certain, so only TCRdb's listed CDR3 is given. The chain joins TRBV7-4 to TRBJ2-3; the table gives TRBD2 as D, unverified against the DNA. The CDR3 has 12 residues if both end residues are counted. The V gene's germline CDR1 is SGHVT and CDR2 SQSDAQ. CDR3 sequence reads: CASSLRPDRQAL.